A single sample is the source of the 18 T cell receptor beta chains below, sequenced in a study of blood T cell repertoires in COVID-19. TCRdb keeps only in-frame clones here, not all; method: immunoSEQ multiplex PCR. Seen here are approximately 80,000 clones, over 80% observed once, and the top ten hold less than 2.5%. Sequenced material: peripheral blood. The origin of the receptors is a woman aged 70-85 years with acute or convalescent COVID-19.

The V gene is TRBV19, the J gene TRBJ1-5, with D possibly matching TRBD1 (6 bases). Deletions cut 3 bases from V and 7 bases from J, with 13 bases between. The CDR3 is made up of 14 amino acids. Germline assignment: CDR1 LNHDA and CDR2 SQIVND (reference sequence). The DNA of the CDR3 is TGTGCCAGTAGTATCGAGGGGGAACGACAGCCCCAGCATTTT. Encoded protein: CASSIEGERQPQHF.

The J gene is TRBJ1-4, the V gene TRBV12-3 or TRBV12-4, with D possibly matching TRBD1 (5 bases). Between the trimmed V and J ends, which lost 3 bases and 11 bases, there was a span of 13 bases. This CDR3 is built from 13 residues. For the CDR3, the DNA is TGTGCCAGCAGTTTGTGGGCGGGGGGGAAACTGTTTTTT. It translates to CASSLWAGGKLFF.

This clone was seen a handful of times. The rearrangement joins TRBV5-5 to TRBJ1-1; 9 positions agree with TRBD1. The CDR3 has 13 residues. The germline CDR1 and CDR2 sequences are SGHKS and YYEKEE (reference sequence). Germline trimming cut 2 bases from V and 14 bases from J; bases unmatched to any gene: 10. The CDR3, as DNA: TGTGCCAGCAGCTTTAGCCGCGACAGGGGGATATTCTTT. It encodes CASSFSRDRGIFF.

This clone was found a few times. The chain employs TRBV5-1 and TRBJ2-2; D unclear. Germline V CDR1 and CDR2: SGHRS, YFSETQ. V lost 1 base to trimming and J lost 2 bases, with 6 bases between them. CDR3 length: 14 residues. The CDR3 reads CASSLLANTGELFF. In DNA form, the CDR3 reads TGCGCCAGCAGCTTGTTGGCCAACACCGGGGAGCTGTTTTTT. Combining the CDR3 with reference TRBV5-1 and TRBJ2-2 gives the whole variable domain KAGVTQTPRYLIKTRGQQVTLSCSPISGHRSVSWYQQTPGQGLQFLFEYFSETQRNKGNFPGRFSGRQFSNSRSEMNVSTLELGDSALYLCASSLLANTGELFFGEGSRLTVL.

V is TRBV10-3 and J is TRBJ1-1, with D perhaps TRBD1 (5 bases). Trimming removed 5 bases at V and 3 bases at J, with 16 bases between. CDR3 length equals 15 residues. Germline-derived CDR1 and CDR2 are ENHRY and SYGVKD. In DNA, the CDR3 is TGTGCCATCAGTAGACAGAGCCCGTGGGACACTGAAGCTTTCTTT. It encodes CAISRQSPWDTEAFF.

CDR3 coding DNA: TGTGCCAGCCGACAGGGGTTGAATTCACCCCTCCACTTT. This encodes CASRQGLNSPLHF. This sequence joins TRBV6-5 and TRBJ1-6, with 8 bases that match TRBD1. The germline CDR1 and CDR2 sequences are MNHEY and SVGAGI. This CDR3 has 13 residues. V dropped 8 bases and J dropped 7; count of bases not matched to a gene: 4.

The chain uses TRBV7-9 and TRBJ1-2, with D possibly being TRBD1 (5 bases). The V end lost 5 bases, the J end lost 12 bases, and 16 bases lay between the germline ends. This CDR3 is 12 amino acids long. Germline V gives CDR1 SEHNR, CDR2 FQNEAQ (reference sequence). Here the CDR3 reads CASSTGVEWDTF. DNA for the CDR3: TGTGCCAGCAGCACGGGGGTGGAGTGGGACACCTTC.

J is TRBJ2-2 and V is TRBV20-1; D is uncertain. V lost 3 bases to trimming and J lost 6 bases, with 14 bases between them. This CDR3 is 14 amino acids long. From germline, CDR1 is DFQATT and CDR2 SNEGSKA (reference sequence). DNA for the CDR3: TGCAGTGCTAGTTCGTGGGCCCAAGCCGGGGAGCTGTTTTTT. Protein: CSASSWAQAGELFF.

The rearrangement uses TRBV11-2 and TRBJ2-1, with a weak D call TRBD1 (5 bases). Trimming removed 5 bases from V and 4 bases from J, with 12 bases in between. The CDR3 is made up of 14 amino acids. Germline loops: CDR1 SGHAT, CDR2 FQNNGV. Written as DNA, the CDR3 is TGTGCCAGCAGCGGGCAGGGTCAATACAATGAGCAGTTCTTC. Protein: CASSGQGQYNEQFF.

This chain links TRBV2 with TRBJ1-4; TRBD1 matches at 8 bases. V trimming: 6 bases; J trimming: 2 bases; junction bases outside the gene matches: 8. The CDR3 sequence is 16 residues long. The germline gives CDR1 SNHLY, CDR2 FYNNEI. The CDR3 DNA is TGTGCCAGCAGACGCCGGACAGGGTTCACTAATGAAAAACTGTTTTTT. Protein: CASRRRTGFTNEKLFF. Using reference TRBV2 and TRBJ1-4 for the parts outside the CDR3, the full variable domain is EPEVTQTPSHQVTQMGQEVILRCVPISNHLYFYWYRQILGQKVEFLVSFYNNEISEKSEIFDDQFSVERPDGSNFTLKIRSTKLEDSAMYFCASRRRTGFTNEKLFFGSGTQLSVL.

This chain links TRBV19 with TRBJ1-2; D perhaps matches TRBD1 (5 bases). This CDR3 is 15 amino acids long. Germline V gives CDR1 LNHDA, CDR2 SQIVND (reference sequence). Trimming removed 8 bases at V and 3 bases at J, with 19 bases between. The CDR3 sequence: CASREGWQKDYGYTF. For the CDR3, the DNA is TGTGCCAGTCGGGAGGGGTGGCAAAAGGACTATGGCTACACCTTC. The entire variable domain, with the rest obtained from reference TRBV19 and TRBJ1-2, is as follows: DGGITQSPKYLFRKEGQNVTLSCEQNLNHDAMYWYRQDPGQGLRLIYYSQIVNDFQKGDIAEGYSVSREKKESFPLTVTSAQKNPTAFYLCASREGWQKDYGYTFGSGTRLTVV.

The gene calls are TRBV6-5 and TRBJ1-5; 8 bases agree with TRBD1. The V and J ends lost 5 bases and 3 bases, in that order; junction bases with no gene match: 6. The CDR3 consists of 15 residues. Germline values: CDR1 MNHEY, CDR2 SVGAGI. The CDR3 bases are TGTGCCAGCAGTACCATGGGACAGGACAATCAGCCCCAGCATTTT. It translates to CASSTMGQDNQPQHF.

The J gene is TRBJ1-1, the V gene TRBV7-3; a possible D gene is TRBD1 (5 bases). Trimming removed 10 bases at V and 1 base at J, with 25 bases between. The CDR3 runs to 17 residues. Germline lookup yields CDR1 SGHTA and CDR2 FQGTGA. The CDR3 region is CANPTQDTIWENTEAFF. The CDR3, as DNA: TGTGCCAACCCTACCCAGGACACCATATGGGAGAACACTGAAGCTTTCTTT.

This chain connects TRBV6-6 to TRBJ1-1, with 10 bases that match TRBD1. Germline V CDR1 and CDR2: MNHNY, SVGAGI (reference sequence). V lost 0 bases to trimming and J lost 8 bases; unmatched junction nucleotides: 3. The CDR3 runs 14 residues. The CDR3 DNA sequence: TGTGCCAGCAGTTACTCAGGGGACAGGGGAGAAGCTTTCTTT. The encoded protein is CASSYSGDRGEAFF.

V is TRBV13 and J is TRBJ2-1, with 11 nucleotides matching TRBD2. The germline CDR1 and CDR2 sequences are PRHDT and FYEKMQ (reference sequence). Trimming cost V 8 bases and J 2 bases; bases outside gene matches: 20. This CDR3 contains 20 residues. CDR3 loop: CASSSSGSGGAAGAYNEQFF. CDR3 nucleotides: TGTGCCAGCTCCTCTAGTGGTAGCGGGGGGGCGGCGGGAGCCTACAATGAGCAGTTCTTC.

This clone has a handful of counts. This chain links TRBV7-9 with TRBJ2-2; possible D gene TRBD1, 5 bases. The CDR3 is made up of 15 amino acids. Trimming left V 3 bases short and J 3 bases short, with 11 bases between. Germline V gene sequence: CDR1 SEHNR, CDR2 FQNEAQ (reference sequence). CDR3: CASSFQGWYTGELFF. The CDR3 DNA sequence: TGTGCCAGCAGCTTCCAGGGTTGGTACACCGGGGAGCTGTTTTTT.

The rearrangement links TRBV19 to TRBJ1-2; D ambiguous. This CDR3 has 17 amino acids. The ends were cut back, 5 bases at V and 2 bases at J, with 21 bases in the middle. Germline-derived CDR1 and CDR2 are LNHDA and SQIVND (reference sequence). CDR3 sequence reads: CASSSLSGSRVNYGYTF. Here the CDR3 DNA reads TGTGCCAGTAGTTCTCTCTCGGGGTCCCGAGTAAACTATGGCTACACCTTC.

J is TRBJ1-1 and V is TRBV28, with TRBD1 as a possible D gene (6 bases). Germline V gene lookup returns CDR1 MDHEN and CDR2 SYDVKM. CDR3 length: 15 residues. Trimming removed 7 bases at V and 1 base at J, with 16 bases between. CDR3 amino acids: CASIRGSGGNTEAFF. The CDR3 DNA reads as TGTGCCAGCATTAGGGGGTCAGGAGGGAACACTGAAGCTTTCTTT.